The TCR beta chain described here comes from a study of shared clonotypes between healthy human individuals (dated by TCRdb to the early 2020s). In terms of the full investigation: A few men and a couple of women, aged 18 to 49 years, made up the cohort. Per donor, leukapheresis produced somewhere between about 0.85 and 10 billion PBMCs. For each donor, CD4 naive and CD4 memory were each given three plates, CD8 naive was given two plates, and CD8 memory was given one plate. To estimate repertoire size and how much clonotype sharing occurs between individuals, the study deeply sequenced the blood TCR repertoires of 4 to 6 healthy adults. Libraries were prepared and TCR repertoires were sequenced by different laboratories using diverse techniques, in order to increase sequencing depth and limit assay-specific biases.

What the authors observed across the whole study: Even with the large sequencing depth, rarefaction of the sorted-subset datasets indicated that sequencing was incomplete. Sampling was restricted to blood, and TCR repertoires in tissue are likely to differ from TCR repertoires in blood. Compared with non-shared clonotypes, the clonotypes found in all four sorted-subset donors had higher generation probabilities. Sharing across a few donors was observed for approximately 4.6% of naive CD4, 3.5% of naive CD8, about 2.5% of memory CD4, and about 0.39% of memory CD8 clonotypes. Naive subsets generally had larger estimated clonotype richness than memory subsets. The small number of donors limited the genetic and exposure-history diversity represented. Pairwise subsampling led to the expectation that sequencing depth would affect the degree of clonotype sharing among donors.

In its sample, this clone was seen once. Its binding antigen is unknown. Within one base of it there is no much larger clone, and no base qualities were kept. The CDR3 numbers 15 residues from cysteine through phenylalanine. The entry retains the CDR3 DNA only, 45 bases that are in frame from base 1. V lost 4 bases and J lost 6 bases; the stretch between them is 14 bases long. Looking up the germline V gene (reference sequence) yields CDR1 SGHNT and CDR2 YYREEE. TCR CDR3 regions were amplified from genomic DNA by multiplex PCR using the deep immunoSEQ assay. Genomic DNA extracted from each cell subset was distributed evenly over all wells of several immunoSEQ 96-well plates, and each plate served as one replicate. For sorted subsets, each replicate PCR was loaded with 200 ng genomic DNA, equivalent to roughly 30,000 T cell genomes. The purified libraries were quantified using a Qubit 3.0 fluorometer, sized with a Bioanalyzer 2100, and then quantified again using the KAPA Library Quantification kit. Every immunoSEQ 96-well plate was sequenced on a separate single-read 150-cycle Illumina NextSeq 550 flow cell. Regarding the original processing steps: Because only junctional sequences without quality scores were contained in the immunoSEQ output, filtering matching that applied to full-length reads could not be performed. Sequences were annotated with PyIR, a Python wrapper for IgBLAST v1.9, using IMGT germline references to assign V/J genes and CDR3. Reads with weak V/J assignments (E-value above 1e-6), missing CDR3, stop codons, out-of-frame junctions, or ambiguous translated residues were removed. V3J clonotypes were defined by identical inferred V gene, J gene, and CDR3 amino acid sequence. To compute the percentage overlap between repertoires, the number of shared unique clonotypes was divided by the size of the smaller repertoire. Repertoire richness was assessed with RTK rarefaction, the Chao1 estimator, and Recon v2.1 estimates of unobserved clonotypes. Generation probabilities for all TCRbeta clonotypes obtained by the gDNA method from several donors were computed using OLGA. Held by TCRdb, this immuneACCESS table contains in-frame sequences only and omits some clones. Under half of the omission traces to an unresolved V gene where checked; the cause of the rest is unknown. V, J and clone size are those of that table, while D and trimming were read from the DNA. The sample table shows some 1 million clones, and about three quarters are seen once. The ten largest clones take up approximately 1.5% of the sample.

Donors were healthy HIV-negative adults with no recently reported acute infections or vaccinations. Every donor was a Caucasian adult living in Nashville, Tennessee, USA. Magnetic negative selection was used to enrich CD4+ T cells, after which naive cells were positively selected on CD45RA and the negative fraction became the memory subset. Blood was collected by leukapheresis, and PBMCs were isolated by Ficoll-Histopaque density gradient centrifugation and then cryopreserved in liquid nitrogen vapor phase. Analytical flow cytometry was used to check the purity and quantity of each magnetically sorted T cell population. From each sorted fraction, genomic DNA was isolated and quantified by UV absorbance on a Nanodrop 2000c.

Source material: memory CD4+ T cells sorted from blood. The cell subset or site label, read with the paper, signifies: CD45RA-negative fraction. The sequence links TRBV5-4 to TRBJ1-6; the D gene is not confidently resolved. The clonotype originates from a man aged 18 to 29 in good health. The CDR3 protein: CASSLGSGFNSPLHF. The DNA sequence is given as TGTGCCAGCAGCCTGGGGTCCGGGTTTAATTCACCCCTCCACTTT.